The text below deals with one T cell receptor (beta chain). This entry belongs to a study of graft-versus-host responses after intestinal transplantation. V was clipped by 2 bases and J by 6 bases, with 11 bases between them. The CDR3 is 13 amino acids. Germline CDR1 and CDR2: SGHAT and FQNNGV. Lymphocytes (intraepithelial and lamina propria) were released by processing the graft tissue. Only in-frame clones appear in the TCRdb table, and some are missing; sequencing was by immunoSEQ multiplex PCR. The sample yields around 4,000 clones, 76% seen once. The V and J genes are TRBV11-2 and TRBJ2-7; maybe TRBD1 (5 bases). This specimen consisted of ileum tissue, obtained roughly 350 days after intestinal transplantation. The sequence was obtained from a human patient who received an intestinal transplant, so some T cells may come from the graft donor. The CDR3 here is CASSLTLRGEQYF. The CDR3 bases are TGTGCCAGCAGCTTAACCCTAAGGGGCGAGCAGTACTTC. Full variable domain (remainder filled in from reference TRBV11-2 and TRBJ2-7): EAGVAQSPRYKIIEKRQSVAFWCNPISGHATLYWYQQILGQGPKLLIQFQNNGVVDDSQLPKDRFSAERLKGVDSTLKIQPAKLEDSAVYLCASSLTLRGEQYFGPGTRLTVT.